Listed below are T cell receptor beta chains from one sample, sequenced in a study of human T cells and chemical hapten exposure. TCRdb re-analysed the RACE reads in MiXCR, keeping a single row per CDR3 protein. This table has under 120,000 distinct CDR3 sequences, 9.5% to 12% appearing once. This sample comprised whole blood, obtained in connection with sensitization to the hapten diphenylcyclopropenone (DPC). These receptors all come from a woman aged 40 to 50 with alopecia areata. Some clones in this sample may be carry-over from other donors' samples. Each CDR3 is given with its conserved first and last residue. D genes are given only for firm matches. Expanded clones get a size class; other rows say once, few or many, or leave the size out.

v_gene	abundance	d_gene	j_gene	CDR3aa	CDR3nt
TRBV18	many	NA	TRBJ1-1	CASSLFREDAEAFF	TGTGCCAGCTCCCTCTTTAGGGAGGACGCTGAAGCTTTCTTT
TRBV29-1	NA	NA	TRBJ1-4	CSVSRGSKDEKLFF	TGCAGCGTATCCAGAGGGAGTAAGGATGAAAAACTGTTTTTT
TRBV5-1	NA	TRBD2	TRBJ2-1	CASSFPTSGYRSYNEQFF	TGCGCCAGCAGCTTCCCGACTAGCGGGTATCGTTCCTACAATGAGCAGTTCTTC
TRBV9	NA	NA	TRBJ1-5	CASSAGPNEISQPQHF	TGTGCCAGCAGCGCCGGGCCAAATGAGATAAGTCAGCCCCAGCATTTT
TRBV21-1	many	NA	TRBJ1-3	CASSKGGLMTGNTIYF	TGTGCCAGCAGCAAAGGGGGCTTGATGACCGGAAACACCATATATTTT
TRBV7-2	few	TRBD1	TRBJ2-5	CASSLGRGRETQYF	TGTGCCAGCAGCTTAGGCAGGGGGCGAGAGACCCAGTACTTC
TRBV6-1	many	TRBD2	TRBJ2-3	CASSGSGRAIDTQYF	TGTGCCAGCAGTGGTAGCGGGAGGGCCATAGATACGCAGTATTTT
TRBV12-3/TRBV12-4	NA	NA	TRBJ1-6	CASSLGTVNSPLHF	TGTGCCAGCAGTTTAGGGACAGTCAATTCACCCCTCCACTTT
TRBV5-4	many	NA	TRBJ1-1	CASSLVGENTEAFF	TGTGCCAGCAGCTTGGTAGGGGAGAACACTGAAGCTTTCTTT
TRBV7-9	few	NA	TRBJ1-1	CASSSLPTGITEAFF	TGTGCCAGCAGCTCGCTTCCGACGGGAATCACTGAAGCTTTCTTT
TRBV11-2	few	TRBD2	TRBJ2-1	CASSLLGLAGLYREQFF	TGTGCCAGCAGCTTATTAGGACTAGCGGGGCTTTATAGAGAGCAGTTCTTC
TRBV29-1	few	TRBD2	TRBJ2-7	CSVEYLGRGEQYF	TGCAGCGTTGAGTACCTGGGGAGGGGCGAGCAGTACTTC
TRBV5-6	many	TRBD1	TRBJ2-2	CASSQHKDRANTGELFF	TGTGCCAGCAGCCAGCATAAGGACAGGGCGAACACCGGGGAGCTGTTTTTT
TRBV4-1	NA	NA	TRBJ2-3	CASSQAPGGTDTQYF	TGCGCCAGCAGCCAAGCGCCAGGGGGGACAGATACGCAGTATTTT
TRBV29-1	many	NA	TRBJ1-2	CSVDNQSYGYTF	TGCAGCGTTGATAACCAGTCTTATGGCTACACCTTC
TRBV10-3	many	TRBD2	TRBJ2-1	CAISDGTSGNNEQFF	TGTGCCATCAGCGACGGGACTAGCGGCAACAATGAGCAGTTCTTC
TRBV7-2	NA	NA	TRBJ2-1	CASSLARSSEQFF	TGTGCCAGCAGCTTAGCTAGGTCTAGCGAGCAGTTCTTC
TRBV6-2/TRBV6-3	NA	NA	TRBJ1-5	CASTTTGGKPQHF	TGTGCCAGCACCACCACCGGGGGAAAGCCCCAGCATTTT
TRBV20-1	NA	TRBD1	TRBJ1-5	CSARDSLGWGNQPQHF	TGCAGTGCTCGGGACAGCTTAGGGTGGGGCAATCAGCCCCAGCATTTT
TRBV20-1	NA	NA	TRBJ2-1	CSARDHSPSSYNEQFF	TGCAGTGCTAGAGATCATTCTCCGAGCTCCTACAATGAGCAGTTCTTC
TRBV29-1	many	NA	TRBJ1-1	CSVVPGDTEAFF	TGCAGCGTTGTGCCAGGGGACACTGAAGCTTTCTTT
TRBV20-1	many	TRBD2	TRBJ2-7	CSALPASGSGEQYF	TGCAGTGCTCTCCCCGCTAGCGGGAGTGGGGAGCAGTACTTC
TRBV28	many	TRBD1	TRBJ2-7	CASSQGEYEQYF	TGTGCCAGCAGCCAGGGGGAGTACGAGCAGTACTTC
TRBV19	many	NA	TRBJ2-1	CASSHPGPRRYEQFF	TGTGCCAGTAGTCATCCGGGACCACGAAGATATGAGCAGTTCTTC
TRBV9	many	NA	TRBJ1-4	CASSTQGANEKLFF	TGTGCCAGCAGCACGCAGGGAGCTAATGAAAAACTGTTTTTT